The 30 T cell receptor beta chains presented below share a single source sample, sequenced in a study of control samples from healthy donors and cancer patients. TCRdb keeps only in-frame clones here, not all; method: immunoSEQ multiplex PCR. The table has 190,000 or so clones, approximately 92% seen once. The sequenced sample was blood. The source of these receptors is a man aged 18 to 29 in good health.

This clone was seen a single time. This sequence joins TRBV18 and TRBJ1-1; possible D gene TRBD1, 6 bases. The germline gives CDR1 KGHSH, CDR2 LQKENI. The V gene lost 4 bases and the J gene lost 5 bases, with 17 bases spanning the gap. The CDR3 spans 15 residues. The CDR3 coding sequence is TGTGCCAGCTCACTAACCGCAGGGGAGACTACTGAAGCTTTCTTT. Translation: CASSLTAGETTEAFF.

The rearrangement links TRBV5-8 to TRBJ2-7, with unresolved D. CDR3 size: 11 residues. The germline V and J ends were trimmed by 1 base and 10 bases, with 9 bases remaining between them. In germline, CDR1 is SGHTS, CDR2 YDEGEE. The CDR3 reads CASSLFFDQYF. The CDR3 DNA sequence: TGTGCCAGCAGCTTGTTCTTCGATCAGTACTTC.

The CDR3 spells CASSVQGGKTEAFF. The CDR3, as DNA: TGTGCCAGCAGCGTACAGGGAGGGAAGACTGAAGCTTTCTTT. The chain employs TRBV7-3 and TRBJ1-1, with D possibly being TRBD1 (6 bases). Looked up from germline, CDR1 is SGHTA and CDR2 is FQGTGA. V gave up 5 bases and J gave up 5 bases, with 15 bases separating them. The CDR3 is 14 amino acids.

This clone was found once. This chain uses TRBV27 with TRBJ2-7; 9 nucleotides line up with TRBD2. The J segment lost 6 bases and the V segment lost 3 bases, leaving 6 bases of the junction unmatched. Per germline, CDR1 MNHEY and CDR2 SMNVEV (reference sequence). This CDR3 is built from 14 residues. CDR3 residues: CASSFLGLASEQYF. The CDR3 DNA is TGTGCCAGCAGTTTCTTGGGACTAGCAAGCGAGCAGTACTTC.

The chain carries TRBV6-1 and TRBJ1-6, with unresolved D. The CDR3 loop spans 15 amino acids. The germline V gene has CDR1 MNHNS and CDR2 SASEGT. Trimming removed 3 bases at V and 4 bases at J, with 10 bases between. The CDR3 region is CASSEWRQYNSPLHF. The CDR3 DNA reads as TGTGCCAGCAGTGAGTGGCGGCAGTATAATTCACCCCTCCACTTT.

CDR3 in amino acids: CASSRTGGHLQETQYF. The CDR3 nucleotides are TGTGCCAGCAGCCGGACAGGGGGCCACCTACAAGAGACCCAGTACTTC. The chain joins TRBV2 to TRBJ2-5; 11 nucleotides agree with TRBD1. CDR3 length equals 16 residues. Germline V gene lookup returns CDR1 SNHLY and CDR2 FYNNEI. V shed 6 bases, J shed 2 bases, and the junction held 8 bases outside the gene matches.

The gene calls are TRBV7-2 and TRBJ2-1; tentative D call: TRBD1 (6 bases). Deletions cut 2 bases from V and 3 bases from J, with 11 bases between. The CDR3 has 15 amino acids. Germline CDR1 reads SGHTA; CDR2 reads FQGNSA. The CDR3 DNA sequence: TGTGCCAGCAGCTTATCTCCGGACAGCTACAATGAGCAGTTCTTC. Its translation is CASSLSPDSYNEQFF.

The V and J genes are TRBV14 and TRBJ1-6, with D possibly TRBD1 on 6 matching bases. Germline V lookup: CDR1 SGHDN, CDR2 FVKESK. CDR3 length: 15 amino acids. Trimming pared 5 bases from V and 7 bases from J, leaving 15 bases between. DNA for the CDR3: TGTGCCAGCAGCTCGGGGGCACTACCCAATTCACCCCTCCACTTT. This sequence encodes CASSSGALPNSPLHF.

This chain links TRBV25-1 with TRBJ2-1; weak D call: TRBD1 (7 bases). The CDR3 consists of 15 residues. Germline V gene sequence: CDR1 MGHDK, CDR2 SYGVNS. Deletions cut 10 bases from V and 4 bases from J, with 20 bases between. DNA of the CDR3: TGTGCCACCGCGTGGGGGGACAGCCCGTACAATGAGCAGTTCTTC. Amino acid sequence: CATAWGDSPYNEQFF.

The CDR3 region is CASQNGIALGTDTQYF. The CDR3 bases are TGTGCCAGCCAAAATGGTATAGCGCTTGGCACAGATACGCAGTATTTT. The J gene is TRBJ2-3, the V gene TRBV9, with D possibly TRBD2 on 5 matching bases. CDR1 SGDLS and CDR2 YYNGEE come from the germline V gene. V was clipped by 7 bases and J by 1 base, with 19 bases between them. This CDR3 spans 16 amino acids.

This clone is a singleton in its sample. V usage is TRBV20-1 and J usage is TRBJ2-5; D gene uncertain. V was cut by 4 bases and J by 2 bases, with 11 bases left in between. Germline V gene sequence: CDR1 DFQATT, CDR2 SNEGSKA (reference sequence). The CDR3 length is 13 residues. In nucleotides, the CDR3 is TGCAGTGCTAATGACATGAAGCAAGAGACCCAGTACTTC. Its translation: CSANDMKQETQYF.

The chain carries TRBV18 and TRBJ2-3, with 12 bases that match TRBD2. There are 17 residues in the CDR3. V shed 6 bases and J 0 bases; nucleotides not matched to a gene: 7. Germline CDR1 KGHSH, CDR2 LQKENI. The CDR3 coding sequence is TGTGCCAGCTCCATGACTAGCGGGGGACCCAGCACAGATACGCAGTATTTT. Residues: CASSMTSGGPSTDTQYF. The complete variable domain, with remaining parts taken from reference TRBV18 and TRBJ2-3, reads NAGVMQNPRHLVRRRGQEARLRCSPMKGHSHVYWYRQLPEEGLKFMVYLQKENIIDESGMPKERFSAEFPKEGPSILRIQQVVRGDSAAYFCASSMTSGGPSTDTQYFGPGTRLTVL.

V usage is TRBV10-3 and J usage is TRBJ1-2, with 10 bases lining up with TRBD1. CDR3 length: 14 residues. Germline V lookup: CDR1 ENHRY, CDR2 SYGVKD. The junction had 5 bases not matched to a gene; V was cut back by 3 bases and J by 7 bases. Written as DNA, the CDR3 is TGTGCCATCAGTGACCGACAGGGGGCGGGTGGCTACACCTTC. Amino acid sequence: CAISDRQGAGGYTF.

V is TRBV7-2 and J is TRBJ1-1; the D is unclear. The CDR3 contains 15 residues. Between the trimmed V and J ends, which lost 1 base and 7 bases, there was a span of 16 bases. From germline, CDR1 is SGHTA and CDR2 FQGNSA. CDR3 sequence: CASSLDARITFEAFF. The CDR3 DNA reads as TGTGCCAGCAGCTTAGACGCCAGGATAACATTTGAAGCTTTCTTT.

The genes are TRBV19 and TRBJ2-6, with D perhaps assigned TRBD1 or TRBD2 (5 bases each). Per the germline V gene, CDR1 is LNHDA and CDR2 is SQIVND (reference sequence). The CDR3 has 15 amino acids. With 3 bases removed from V and 4 bases from J, the gap between germline ends came to 10 bases. The CDR3 DNA reads TGTGCCAGTAGTATCTCAGGGACCGGGGCCAACGTCCTGACTTTC. Translation gives CASSISGTGANVLTF.

The chain joins TRBV6-5 to TRBJ1-6; perhaps TRBD1 as D (6 bases). Germline V gene data show CDR1 as MNHEY and CDR2 as SVGAGI. Trimming removed 9 bases from V and 1 base from J, with 13 bases in between. This CDR3 region has 15 residues. The CDR3 loop reads CASVTGLSYNSPLHF. The CDR3 nucleotides read TGTGCCAGTGTGACAGGTCTATCCTATAATTCACCCCTCCACTTT.

V usage is TRBV25-1 and J usage is TRBJ1-1; D gene uncertain. V was cut by 1 base and J by 1 base, with 10 bases left in between. The germline V gene has CDR1 MGHDK and CDR2 SYGVNS. The CDR3 consists of 15 residues. This chain's CDR3 is CASSESHGSNTEAFF. The CDR3 DNA reads as TGTGCCAGCAGTGAATCCCACGGCTCGAACACTGAAGCTTTCTTT.

The V call is TRBV7-9, the J call TRBJ2-7; D is perhaps TRBD2 (5 bases). Trimming left V 5 bases short and J 3 bases short, with 14 bases between. The germline V gene has CDR1 SEHNR and CDR2 FQNEAQ (reference sequence). CDR3 length equals 14 residues. The CDR3 DNA reads TGTGCCAGCAGCCGAGGTGAGCGGTTCTACGAGCAGTACTTC. Its protein product is CASSRGERFYEQYF. The full variable domain, completed using reference TRBV7-9 and TRBJ2-7, is DTGVSQNPRHKITKRGQNVTFRCDPISEHNRLYWYRQTLGQGPEFLTYFQNEAQLEKSRLLSDRFSAERPKGSFSTLEIQRTEQGDSAMYLCASSRGERFYEQYFGPGTRLTVT.

The J gene is TRBJ2-7, the V gene TRBV2, with D tentatively TRBD2 (5 bases). V gave up 4 bases and J gave up 0 bases, with 13 bases separating them. The CDR3 covers 15 residues. The germline gives CDR1 SNHLY, CDR2 FYNNEI. CDR3 DNA sequence: TGTGCCAGCAGTGTTTCACCGGGGAGCTCCTACGAGCAGTACTTC. Protein product: CASSVSPGSSYEQYF.

The rearrangement links TRBV6-5 to TRBJ2-5; no firm D call. Trimming left V 2 bases short and J 2 bases short, with 9 bases between. Germline assignment: CDR1 MNHEY and CDR2 SVGAGI. The CDR3 totals 14 residues. The CDR3 here is CASSYRFQQETQYF. The CDR3 DNA sequence: TGTGCCAGCAGTTACAGGTTTCAACAAGAGACCCAGTACTTC.

The chain employs TRBV7-2 and TRBJ1-2, with 8 bases fitting TRBD1. Per the germline V gene, CDR1 is SGHTA and CDR2 is FQGNSA. The length of the CDR3 is 15 residues. The V segment lost 5 bases and the J segment 0 bases; nucleotides outside the gene matches: 5. CDR3: CASSLRQGTNYGYTF. The CDR3 bases are TGTGCCAGCAGCCTCAGACAGGGGACTAACTATGGCTACACCTTC.

V and J are TRBV9 and TRBJ2-7, with D maybe TRBD2 (5 bases). Trimming stripped 0 bases from V and 7 bases from J, with 14 bases between. Germline V gene sequence: CDR1 SGDLS, CDR2 YYNGEE. The CDR3 length is 14 residues. The CDR3 loop reads CASSVESNTREQYF. The CDR3 DNA is TGTGCCAGCAGCGTAGAATCTAATACTAGAGAGCAGTACTTC.

The J gene is TRBJ1-1, the V gene TRBV4-1; perhaps TRBD1 as D (5 bases). The CDR3 contains 16 residues. The V and J ends lost 0 bases and 4 bases respectively, with 15 bases between them. Germline CDR1 is MGHRA and CDR2 is YSYEKL. The CDR3 protein is CASSQEPLGGGTEAFF. The CDR3 DNA is TGCGCCAGCAGCCAAGAACCCTTGGGGGGGGGCACTGAAGCTTTCTTT.

The V gene is TRBV10-3, the J gene TRBJ2-1; no clear D gene. Trimming cost V 6 bases and J 0 bases, with 9 bases left between them. The germline gives CDR1 ENHRY, CDR2 SYGVKD. There are 14 residues in the CDR3. The CDR3 sequence: CAISALGSYNEQFF. The CDR3 DNA is TGTGCCATCAGCGCCCTGGGCTCCTACAATGAGCAGTTCTTC.

J is TRBJ2-1 and V is TRBV7-3; no firm D call. V was clipped by 1 base and J by 0 bases, with 4 bases between them. Germline V gene sequence: CDR1 SGHTA, CDR2 FQGTGA. The CDR3 is made up of 14 amino acids. The CDR3 sequence is CASSLSGSYNEQFF. CDR3 nucleotide sequence: TGTGCCAGCAGCTTAAGCGGCTCCTACAATGAGCAGTTCTTC.

CDR3 coding DNA: TGTGCCAGCAGCCACCCCTTCGGGACAGGGATGATCGGTTTCTATGGCTACACCTTC. Protein: CASSHPFGTGMIGFYGYTF. V usage is TRBV3-1 (or the pseudogene TRBV3-2) and J usage is TRBJ1-2; TRBD1 matches at 9 bases. This CDR3 contains 19 residues. Trimming removed 3 bases from V and 4 bases from J; junction bases left unmatched: 18. Germline V CDR1 and CDR2: LGHDT, YNNKEL (reference sequence).

The genes are TRBV25-1 and TRBJ2-3; 13 nucleotides match TRBD2. This CDR3 region has 16 residues. V trimming: 4 bases; J trimming: 2 bases; junction bases outside the gene matches: 3. The germline gives CDR1 MGHDK, CDR2 SYGVNS. The CDR3 loop is CASSVGLAGATDTQYF. CDR3 bases: TGTGCCAGCAGTGTCGGACTAGCGGGGGCCACAGATACGCAGTATTTT.

The V call is TRBV2, the J call TRBJ1-3; D may be TRBD1 (5 bases). CDR3 length: 17 amino acids. Germline V gene sequence: CDR1 SNHLY, CDR2 FYNNEI. The germline V and J ends were trimmed by 5 bases and 0 bases, with 17 bases remaining between them. Written as DNA, the CDR3 is TGTGCCAGCAGTCGGATGGGGCAGGTCGACTCTGGAAACACCATATATTTT. Translating it yields CASSRMGQVDSGNTIYF. Based on the CDR3 plus reference TRBV2 and TRBJ1-3, the full variable domain is EPEVTQTPSHQVTQMGQEVILRCVPISNHLYFYWYRQILGQKVEFLVSFYNNEISEKSEIFDDQFSVERPDGSNFTLKIRSTKLEDSAMYFCASSRMGQVDSGNTIYFGEGSWLTVV.

This chain links TRBV10-2 with TRBJ2-7; 12 positions match TRBD1. The CDR3 extends over 16 amino acids. V lost 4 bases, J lost 6 bases, and 10 bases stayed unmatched. Germline lookup yields CDR1 WSHSY and CDR2 SAAADI. In DNA, the CDR3 is TGCGCCAGCAGTGCGACAACTCCGGGACAGGGGGCCGAGCAGTACTTC. Residues: CASSATTPGQGAEQYF.

This clone has a single count. V gene TRBV3-1 (or the pseudogene TRBV3-2) combines with J gene TRBJ1-1; no clear D. This CDR3 has 14 residues. Germline-derived CDR1 and CDR2 are LGHDT and YNNKEL (reference sequence). V was trimmed by 1 base and J by 4 bases, leaving 10 bases between them. This CDR3 is CASSQGSVLTEAFF. The CDR3 DNA reads as TGTGCCAGCAGCCAAGGCTCGGTGCTCACTGAAGCTTTCTTT.